This T cell receptor (beta chain) was documented in a study of cytomegalovirus exposure and HLA in healthy donors (dated by TCRdb to the late 2010s). Concerning the study at large: An earlier analysis of approximately 590 of the donors reported 250 to 300 Gb of sequence data and around 110 million unique TCR beta sequences from about 200 million T cells. Roughly 300 gigabases of sequencing data and around 80 million unique TCR sequences made up an early release that covered nearly 650 HLA-typed donors. Among the roughly 410 genotyped donors, approximately 82% belonged to the genetic ancestry cluster associated with self-reported Caucasian donors. The study was designed to test whether signatures of past pathogen exposure could be identified by cataloging public T cell receptors. Using immunosequencing, the study profiled T cell repertoires from 666 subjects and related those repertoires to cytomegalovirus serostatus. In addition to the first cohort of 500 to 850 subjects, a separate validation cohort of 120 different subjects was used. High-throughput TCR immunosequencing, statistical association of individual TCRs with disease status, and machine learning were combined to predict cytomegalovirus infection status. To study patterns of TCR occurrence, a later analysis re-analyzed previously published TCR beta repertoires from several hundred donors and added high-resolution HLA genotyping. In the later analysis, no new phenotypic data were used to find candidate immune exposures; instead, reliance was placed on TCR beta sequences and their occurrence across donors. An earlier analysis of 500 to 650 of the donors applied high-throughput TCR beta sequencing to assess whether each TCR beta V gene segment acted as functional or pseudogenic. Alongside the repertoire data, information on donor age, sex, ethnicity and CMV serostatus was compiled. A later genetic analysis took genome-wide SNP genotypes for about 55% of the 666 donors and used that subset as a discovery cohort. All discovery cohort repertoires had been generated using a single sequencing platform. Both class I and class II loci were covered by HLA typing, at four-digit resolution. The number of typed donors differed by locus: about 620-640 for A, B, C, DRB1 and DQB1; 500 to 550 for DQA1; around 580 for DPA1; and around 470 for DPB1. Four or five DR-DQ haplotypes were treated as single units for association and clustering because of strong linkage in the cohort. Among almost 400 genotyped donors of the cohort, an average of 235,054 unique TCR beta nucleotide sequences were sequenced per donor, around 18% of them non-productive. Paper-wide results and their limitations: A later analysis found that most CMV-associated TCR beta chains appeared HLA-restricted, with HLA associations seemingly driven largely by CMV exposure. V-gene and J-gene trimming of TCR beta chains was associated with a missense DCLRE1C variant in a later genetic analysis, and the association was replicated in an independent cohort. Correlated functional status among segregating V segments might reflect linkage disequilibrium, but an unknown experimental factor could not be ruled out. For the cohort, immune exposure information was limited to CMV serostatus. According to a later analysis, parvovirus B19, influenza, CMV and Epstein-Barr virus appeared linked to several top co-occurrence clusters. Cytomegalovirus status was reported to be diagnosed by the classifier with high specificity and sensitivity in both the original and validation cohorts. A group of highly shared sequence variants was considered likely to be a technical artifact of the sequencing pipeline. Roughly uniform sequencing depth across donors was assumed in presence/absence analyses, although this assumption may not hold. Specific HLA alleles were associated with 18,000 or so TCR beta sequences at a false discovery rate of 0.05 in a later analysis. According to a later genetic analysis, donors in an Asian-associated ancestry cluster had fewer N-insertions in productive TCRs than the roughly 660-donor mean. Because the 87-base-pair reads could not distinguish some IMGT-functional V segments, including TRBV6-2 and TRBV6-3, those segments were excluded. Because counts were too low, approximately 18 rarely observed V segments, including chromosome 9 orphons, were excluded from the earlier analysis of several hundred of the donors. The cohort was sequenced for TCR beta chains only, and without alpha or paired-chain data the features that could be detected were limited. A further reported finding was that TCR beta sequences accurately predicted the HLA-A and HLA-B alleles for most subjects in the first cohort. The authors suggested that the approach could potentially be generalized to other disease states and immunological phenotypes. An earlier analysis of approximately 500 of the donors showed that most TCR beta V segments appeared in productive rearrangements either about 87% or about 30% of the time, which broadly matched IMGT annotations. In a later analysis, the rate of TCR association differed among HLA loci, with DRB1 alleles having the most associated TCRs and HLA-C alleles having the fewest. HLA typing was unavailable for some donors at each locus, so association tests used only the typed subset. While some public TCRs were present in many individuals, most TCR sequences turned up only very rarely across donors. In a later analysis, HLA-associated TCR beta chains showed more clonal expansion and lower generation probabilities than non-associated chains that were equally common. In vitro tests confirmed that a few of the cytomegalovirus-associated TCR beta chains recognize cytomegalovirus antigens. Assigning TCR associations to individual alleles was difficult when HLA alleles, especially DR and DQ, strongly co-occurred. The study listed 150 to 200 TCR beta chains as associated with cytomegalovirus.

This clone has only a few counts. The antigen it recognizes is unknown. Per-base quality was not reported, and no clone a single base away is much larger than it. The cohort comprised around 690 healthy bone marrow donors. At the time of sampling, every cohort member was nominally healthy, though immune exposures that went unrecorded were likely present. The donor was CMV seropositive and was included in the group of 289 seropositive cohort members. A peripheral blood sample was collected from each donor, and TCR beta sequencing was performed on peripheral blood mononuclear cells. Genomic DNA was extracted from the blood cell samples with the Qiagen DNeasy Blood Extraction Kit. Library preparation employed the immunoSEQ multiplex PCR assay. For the multiplex PCR, a mixture combining 60 forward primers for TCR Vbeta segments and 13 reverse primers for TCR Jbeta segments was used. The CDR3 region of rearranged TCR beta genes was amplified from genomic DNA by a multiplex PCR assay. Amplified TCR beta libraries were sequenced as 87-base-pair reads on the Illumina HiSeq System. The study's processing was this. Across the 640 or so repertoires, a later analysis counted roughly 77 million unique TCR beta chains, around 10 million of which were shared by at least two donors. Raw reads were error-corrected and collapsed into unique sequences by a nearest-neighbor algorithm in which closely related sequences were merged to remove PCR and sequencing errors. Alignment of CDR3 sequences to IMGT reference sequences was used to assign V, D and J gene segments. For a sequence to be retained, at least a six-nucleotide match to both a V gene segment and a J gene segment was required. Rearrangements were called productive when the CDR3 lacked stop codons and stayed in frame with V and J; all others were non-productive. Following IMGT convention, CDR3 was defined as the stretch from the second conserved V-encoded cysteine to the conserved J-encoded phenylalanine. Sequences without an unambiguous match to a single V gene segment were excluded from the earlier analysis of over 500 of the donors. In an earlier analysis of more than 500 of the donors, a V segment was called functional when productive rearrangements were above 56.7%, and segregating when the standard deviation between donors exceeded 5%. To diagnose cytomegalovirus status from the catalog of TCR beta chain sequences, a statistical classification framework was built. In a later analysis, TCR nucleotide sequences were compared against IMGT/GENE-DB human TR gene sequences so that V and J genes could be assigned. In a later analysis, CDR3 sequences and most-parsimonious VDJ recombination scenarios were assigned using the TCRdist pipeline. In a later analysis, each TCR beta chain was defined by its CDR3 amino acid sequence together with its V-gene family, and reads without a unique V-gene family were excluded. As a way to deal with suspected cross-contamination and a sequencing artifact, a later analysis dropped approximately 590 nucleotide sequences that were highly shared and had low generation probability. In a later analysis, a clonal expansion index was calculated for each public chain from normalized within-repertoire ranks of inferred template counts. In a later analysis, generation probabilities were computed using a VDJ recombination model fitted to out-of-frame rearrangements, and the results were checked against IGoR. In a later analysis, TCR-TCR, TCR-HLA and TCR-CMV co-occurrence was scored with hypergeometric tests, and a repertoire-size bias correction was applied to TCR pairs. In a later analysis, false discovery rates were estimated by permuting HLA or CMV assignments 20 times. In a later analysis, co-occurring TCRs were grouped with DBSCAN, and TCRdist sequence similarity was added when clustering was performed within HLA-allele-positive subsets. Repertoires with fewer than 30,000 or more than 120,000 public chains, plus five repertoires with anomalous nucleotide sharing, were excluded from co-occurrence clustering. TCRdb stores this immuneACCESS table with in-frame sequences only. Part of the clones is absent; in the studies checked, under half of the shortfall reflects unresolved V genes, and no reason is known for the rest. V and J calls and clone size follow that table, whereas D and trimming were derived from the DNA. This sample comprises some 180,000 clones, 75% to 90% of them detected only once. About 1.3% of the sample is taken by the ten largest.

CDR1 and CDR2, looked up from the germline V gene, are MGHRA and YSYEKL. The CDR3 sequence holds 14 residues, the cysteine and phenylalanine included. Left in the record is the CDR3 DNA by itself, 42 bases read in frame from the first base. Trimming takes 3 bases off V and 2 bases off J; junction bases not matched to a gene: 4. The sequencing sample was made of PBMCs. The chain is assembled from TRBV4-1 and TRBJ2-7, with 7 junctional bases fitting TRBD1. This receptor was taken from a girl aged 10-17 years in good health and CMV-seropositive. The CDR3 region reads CASSQIDRAYEQYF. DNA sequence: TGCGCCAGCAGCCAGATTGACAGGGCCTACGAGCAGTACTTC.